The 15 T cell receptor beta chains reported below all come from one sample, sequenced in a study of OX40 agonist ivuxolimab in advanced cancers. The protocol was immunoSEQ multiplex PCR, while the TCRdb copy is restricted to in-frame clones and leaves out a portion. Counted here are tens of thousands of clones, approximately 83% occurring once; the ten biggest clones make up around an eighth. The sample was CD4+ or CD8+ T cells sorted from blood, taken in a trial of the OX40 agonist ivuxolimab. The source of these receptors is an adult with an advanced solid tumor such as melanoma, head and neck, liver or kidney cancer.

V and J are TRBV4-1 and TRBJ1-6; D perhaps matches TRBD1 (6 bases). Germline CDR1 reads MGHRA; CDR2 reads YSYEKL. Trimming took off 0 bases at V and 7 bases at J, with 22 bases between the two ends. The CDR3 loop spans 19 amino acids. The DNA for the CDR3 is TGCGCCAGCAGCCAAGATCTCCAGGGGATTGTTTCGCGAAATTCACCCCTCCACTTT. It translates to CASSQDLQGIVSRNSPLHF.

The V and J genes are TRBV6-5 and TRBJ2-7; 7 positions agree with TRBD2. The length of the CDR3 is 15 residues. The V and J ends lost 5 bases and 4 bases, in that order; junction bases with no gene match: 11. Germline CDR1 reads MNHEY; CDR2 reads SVGAGI. The CDR3 here is CASSQRGDYQYEQYF. Written as DNA, the CDR3 is TGTGCCAGCAGTCAACGAGGGGACTACCAATACGAGCAGTACTTC.

This chain joins TRBV5-6 and TRBJ2-4; TRBD2 might be the D (7 bases). The CDR3 sequence is 13 residues long. V shed 3 bases and J shed 7 bases, with 11 bases lying between them. Germline values: CDR1 SGHDT, CDR2 YYEEEE. This CDR3 is CASSSRGGNIQYF. The DNA for the CDR3 is TGTGCCAGCAGCTCCAGGGGAGGGAACATTCAGTACTTC.

The rearrangement uses TRBV15 and TRBJ2-2; TRBD2 matches at 8 bases. J lost 4 bases, V lost 0 bases, and 4 bases had no gene match. CDR1 and CDR2 from the germline V gene are LNHNV and YYDKDF (reference sequence). The CDR3 has 16 residues. The DNA for the CDR3 is TGTGCCACCAGCAGAGAGAGCGGGAGAGGCACCGGGGAGCTGTTTTTT. Amino acids: CATSRESGRGTGELFF.

The V gene is TRBV2, the J gene TRBJ1-1, with D unresolved. This CDR3 region has 13 residues. Germline V gives CDR1 SNHLY, CDR2 FYNNEI. V lost 2 bases and J 4 bases, leaving 8 bases between the germline ends. CDR3 region: CASSELGVTEAFF. CDR3 nucleotide sequence: TGTGCCAGCAGTGAATTGGGAGTCACTGAAGCTTTCTTT.

The chain combines TRBV7-2 with TRBJ2-3; 11 nucleotides match TRBD1. Germline V gene data show CDR1 as SGHTA and CDR2 as FQGNSA. Unmatched junction bases numbered 7, after V lost 1 base and J lost 4 bases. The CDR3 spans 17 residues. The CDR3 spells CASSLVIGQGAADTQYF. CDR3 in DNA: TGTGCCAGCAGCTTAGTGATCGGACAGGGGGCCGCAGATACGCAGTATTTT.

The genes are TRBV7-6 and TRBJ2-7; D is ambiguous. V lost 1 base to trimming and J lost 3 bases, with 7 bases between them. This CDR3 comprises 13 residues. Looked up from germline, CDR1 is SGHVS and CDR2 is FNYEAQ. The CDR3 DNA is TGTGCCAGCAGCTTAGGGCGCAGCTACGAGCAGTACTTC. This encodes CASSLGRSYEQYF.

The chain joins TRBV7-7 to TRBJ2-3; 8 nucleotides agree with TRBD2. The length of the CDR3 is 14 residues. Germline V gene sequence: CDR1 SSHAT, CDR2 FNYEAQ (reference sequence). Trimming cost V 4 bases and J 4 bases; bases outside gene matches: 4. CDR3 in DNA: TGTGCCAGCAGCTCAGGACTAGCTGCAGATACGCAGTATTTT. Protein sequence: CASSSGLAADTQYF. Drawing the rest from reference TRBV7-7 and TRBJ2-3, the complete variable domain is GAGVSQSPRYKVTKRGQDVTLRCDPISSHATLYWYQQALGQGPEFLTYFNYEAQPDKSGLPSDRFSAERPEGSISTLTIQRTEQRDSAMYRCASSSGLAADTQYFGPGTRLTVL.

This clone was observed once. This chain connects TRBV6-1 to TRBJ2-1; 13 bases map to TRBD2. CDR3 length: 16 residues. J lost 5 bases, V lost 4 bases, and 5 bases had no gene match. CDR1 is MNHNS, CDR2 SASEGT, per germline. Here the CDR3 reads CASSGTSGGANNEQFF. The DNA of the CDR3 is TGTGCCAGCAGTGGTACTAGCGGGGGGGCTAACAATGAGCAGTTCTTC.

The chain recombines TRBV30 with TRBJ1-1, with D possibly matching TRBD1 (5 bases). CDR1 is GTSNPN and CDR2 is SVGIG in the germline V gene (reference sequence). The CDR3 totals 14 residues. The V and J ends lost 5 bases and 1 base respectively, with 14 bases between them. The CDR3 coding sequence is TGTGCCTGGGTTCGCCTTAGGGGGAACACTGAAGCTTTCTTT. Amino acids: CAWVRLRGNTEAFF.

The count of this clone is one. The chain is built from TRBV7-3 and TRBJ2-3; D may be TRBD2 (6 bases). This CDR3 has 15 amino acids. CDR1 and CDR2 from the germline V gene are SGHTA and FQGTGA. V lost 4 bases and J 4 bases, leaving 15 bases between the germline ends. The CDR3 region has the DNA TGTGCCAGCAGCTCTCTCGAGGGCGGGGCAGATACGCAGTATTTT. This translates into CASSSLEGGADTQYF.

V is TRBV28 and J is TRBJ2-2, with D possibly matching TRBD2 (5 bases). The germline V and J ends were trimmed by 8 bases and 3 bases, with 10 bases remaining between them. This CDR3 is 13 amino acids long. Germline CDR1 is MDHEN and CDR2 is SYDVKM. The CDR3 reads CASRAGYTGELFF. The CDR3, as DNA: TGTGCCAGCCGGGCGGGTTACACCGGGGAGCTGTTTTTT.

On this clone itself: The identical CDR3 is also encoded by other nucleotide sequences in the sample. The chain recombines TRBV9 with TRBJ2-3; 11 nucleotides align to TRBD2. The CDR3 length is 16 residues. V lost 1 base and J lost 2; bases outside the gene matches: 3. Looked up from germline, CDR1 is SGDLS and CDR2 is YYNGEE. The DNA for the CDR3 is TGTGCCAGCAGCGTAACTAGCGGGGGAATCACAGATACGCAGTATTTT. It codes for CASSVTSGGITDTQYF.

This clone has just a few counts. The rearrangement joins TRBV20-1 to TRBJ1-1; D is ambiguous. CDR3 size: 11 residues. Trimming pared 4 bases from V and 10 bases from J, leaving 13 bases between. CDR1 and CDR2 from the germline V gene are DFQATT and SNEGSKA (reference sequence). The CDR3 is CSATEGEGAFF. The CDR3 DNA reads as TGCAGTGCTACGGAGGGTGAGGGAGCTTTCTTT.

The chain employs TRBV25-1 and TRBJ2-1, with D tentatively TRBD2 (6 bases). V lost 3 bases to trimming and J lost 3 bases, with 15 bases between them. This CDR3 has 16 residues. The germline CDR1 and CDR2 sequences are MGHDK and SYGVNS. The CDR3 reads CASSDPSGGIYNEQFF. In DNA, the CDR3 is TGTGCCAGCAGTGATCCCTCTGGGGGGATCTACAATGAGCAGTTCTTC.